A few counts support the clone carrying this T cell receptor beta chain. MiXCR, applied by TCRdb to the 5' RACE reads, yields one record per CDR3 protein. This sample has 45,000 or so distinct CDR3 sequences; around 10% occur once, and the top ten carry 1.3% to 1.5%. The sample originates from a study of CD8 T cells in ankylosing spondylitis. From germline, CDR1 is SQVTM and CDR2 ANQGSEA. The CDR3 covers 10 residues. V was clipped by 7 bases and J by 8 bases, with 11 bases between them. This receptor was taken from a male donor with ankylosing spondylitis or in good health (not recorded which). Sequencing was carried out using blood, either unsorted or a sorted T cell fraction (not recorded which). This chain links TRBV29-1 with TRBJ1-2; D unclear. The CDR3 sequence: CSAYFDGYTF. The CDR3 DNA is TGCAGCGCCTACTTTGACGGCTACACCTTC.